The subject of this entry is one T cell receptor (beta chain). These data are taken from a study of CD8 T cells in Susac syndrome. Peripheral blood CD8+ and CD4+ T cells were profiled by TCR beta sequencing. TEMRA cells were FACS-enriched, unlike CD8+ and CD4+ T cells, which were negatively isolated. This CDR3 spans 12 amino acids. The V end lost 4 bases, the J end lost 1 base, and 8 bases lay between the germline ends. The germline V gene encodes CDR1 SQVTM and CDR2 ANQGSEA. With random hexamers, reverse transcription was performed on about 0.5 to 1 ug of RNA. Amplification of TCR beta CDR3 by immunoSEQ multiplex PCR spanned 54 Vbeta and 13 Jbeta. Via MiXCR, TCRdb re-called the immunoSEQ multiplex PCR reads, giving one row per CDR3 protein. The sample gives approximately 200,000 distinct CDR3 sequences, approximately 95% of which show up once; 0.082% is in the top ten.

This chain connects TRBV29-1 to TRBJ2-7, with D unresolved. The source is a human donor with multiple sclerosis. Input material: CD4+ T cells from PBMCs. The CDR3 bases are TGCAGCGTTGGAGTCCGATCCTACGAGCAGTACTTC. Its protein product is CSVGVRSYEQYF.